This is a list of T cell receptor beta chains from one sample in a study of CD4+ T cells in melanoma. Measured with immunoSEQ multiplex PCR; TCRdb has only the in-frame clones, and not every one. The sample holds over 130,000 clones, about 90% seen once. The receptor source for this set is a human donor with melanoma. CDR3s include the opening cysteine and the closing phenylalanine or tryptophan. The D gene is left open where the match is weak. Rows give clone size only sometimes, using once, few, many, or a class for an expanded clone.

CATSSKIDSGNTIYF	TGTGCCACCAGCAGTAAGATAGACTCTGGAAACACCATATATTTT	TRBV15	TRBJ1-3	NA	NA
CATLSGGAPDTQYF	TGTGCCACCCTCAGCGGGGGGGCCCCAGATACGCAGTATTTT	TRBV15	TRBJ2-3	NA	TRBD2
CASSQQGTYNSPLHF	TGTGCCAGTAGCCAACAAGGGACCTATAATTCACCCCTCCACTTT	TRBV19	TRBJ1-6	NA	NA
CASSFRQGARDIQYF	TGTGCCAGCAGCTTTCGACAGGGGGCGCGGGACATTCAGTACTTC	TRBV5-6	TRBJ2-4	NA	TRBD1
CAWRSSGYSPLHF	TGTGCCTGGAGATCTTCAGGGTACTCACCCCTCCACTTT	TRBV30	TRBJ1-6	once	NA
CASSPSDGTNEQFF	TGTGCCAGCTCACCCTCGGACGGGACCAATGAGCAGTTCTTC	TRBV18	TRBJ2-1	NA	NA
CASQLPGTGGDERNTIYF	TGTGCCAGCCAGTTACCCGGGACAGGGGGCGATGAGAGAAACACCATATATTTT	TRBV5-6	TRBJ1-3	NA	TRBD1
CASSLRSGGREKLFF	TGCGCCAGCAGCCTGCGCAGTGGTGGGAGGGAAAAACTGTTTTTT	TRBV5-1	TRBJ1-4	NA	NA
CASRMATGELFF	TGTGCCAGCAGAATGGCGACCGGGGAGCTGTTTTTT	TRBV7-2	TRBJ2-2	NA	NA
CASSWPLAGGSTDTQYF	TGCGCCAGCAGCTGGCCCCTAGCGGGGGGAAGCACGGATACGCAGTATTTT	TRBV5-1	TRBJ2-3	NA	TRBD2
CASSVATATSTDTQYF	TGTGCCAGCAGCGTAGCGACTGCCACTAGCACAGATACGCAGTATTTT	TRBV9	TRBJ2-3	NA	NA
CASSSGTGGEKLFF	TGTGCCAGCAGCTCCGGGACCGGGGGGGAAAAACTGTTTTTT	TRBV5-5	TRBJ1-4	NA	NA
CASRGPGQGMTGELFF	TGTGCCAGCAGAGGGCCGGGACAGGGTATGACCGGGGAGCTGTTTTTT	TRBV11-2	TRBJ2-2	NA	TRBD1
CASSMRGGDQPQHF	TGTGCCAGTAGTATGCGGGGGGGGGATCAGCCCCAGCATTTT	TRBV19	TRBJ1-5	NA	NA
CASSLGRGGVYNEQFF	TGTGCCAGCAGCTTGGGAAGGGGGGGCGTCTACAATGAGCAGTTCTTC	TRBV5-4	TRBJ2-1	once	NA
CASSPSPVGGIYNEQFF	TGCGCCAGCAGCCCCAGCCCAGTAGGGGGCATCTACAATGAGCAGTTCTTC	TRBV5-1	TRBJ2-1	NA	TRBD1
CASSDDRGDEKLFF	TGCGCCAGCAGCGACGACAGGGGCGATGAAAAACTGTTTTTT	TRBV5-1	TRBJ1-4	NA	TRBD1
CASSELDRINNEQFF	TGTGCCAGCAGTGAATTGGACAGGATCAACAATGAGCAGTTCTTC	TRBV6-1	TRBJ2-1	once	TRBD1
CASSQGRGPSYEQYF	TGCGCCAGCAGCCAAGGTAGGGGGCCCTCCTACGAGCAGTACTTC	TRBV4-1	TRBJ2-7	NA	TRBD1
CASSLGSGAGNTIYF	TGCGCCAGCAGCTTGGGATCAGGGGCTGGAAACACCATATATTTT	TRBV5-1	TRBJ1-3	NA	NA
CASSFYPGSTYEQYF	TGTGCCAGCAGCTTCTACCCCGGAAGCACCTACGAGCAGTACTTC	TRBV7-9	TRBJ2-7	NA	NA
CASRQGYNEQFF	TGTGCCAGCAGACAGGGCTACAATGAGCAGTTCTTC	TRBV6-5	TRBJ2-1	NA	NA
CASSPQRQGGYGYTF	TGCGCCAGCAGCCCCCAACGACAGGGTGGCTATGGCTACACCTTC	TRBV4-1	TRBJ1-2	NA	TRBD1
CASSENLAGETQYF	TGTGCCAGCAGTGAAAACCTAGCGGGAGAGACCCAGTACTTC	TRBV2	TRBJ2-5	NA	TRBD2
CASSTGARSTDTQYF	TGTGCCAGCTCTACCGGGGCTAGGAGCACAGATACGCAGTATTTT	TRBV19	TRBJ2-3	NA	NA